The clone carrying this TCR beta chain appeared a single time. Antigen unknown. This record belongs to a study of cytomegalovirus exposure and HLA in healthy donors. The CDR3 length is 19 residues. V lost 6 bases, J lost 3 bases, and 11 bases stayed unmatched. CDR1 MDHEN and CDR2 SYDVKM come from the germline V gene. The study, taken as a whole, reports: It was taken for granted in presence/absence analyses that sequencing depth across donors was roughly uniform. Later genetic work tied a missense DCLRE1C variant to beta-chain V and J trimming. The authors listed 150 to 200 TCR beta chains as cytomegalovirus-associated.

In the PCR, 60 Vbeta and 13 Jbeta primers were used. Assay used: immunoSEQ multiplex PCR; TCRdb lists only in-frame clones, some missing. The data hold about 170,000 clones, with around 72% observed a single time. Donors likely had unrecorded immune exposures despite being nominally healthy when sampled. This receptor was obtained from a woman aged 50 to 60 in good health and CMV-seropositive. This chain uses TRBV28 with TRBJ2-1; 16 nucleotides match TRBD2. Sequenced input: PBMCs. CDR3 in amino acids: CASRDPGLAGGRHYNEQFF. The DNA for the CDR3 is TGTGCCAGCAGGGACCCGGGACTAGCGGGAGGGCGTCACTACAATGAGCAGTTCTTC.